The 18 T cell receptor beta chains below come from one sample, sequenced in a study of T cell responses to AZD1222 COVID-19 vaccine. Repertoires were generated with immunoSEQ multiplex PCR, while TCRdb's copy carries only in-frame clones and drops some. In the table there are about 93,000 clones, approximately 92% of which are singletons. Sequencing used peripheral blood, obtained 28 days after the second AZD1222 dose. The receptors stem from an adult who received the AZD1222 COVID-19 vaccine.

The CDR3 reads CASGRTTNTGELFF. DNA of the CDR3: TGTGCCAGCGGACGAACCACGAACACCGGGGAGCTGTTTTTT. This chain joins TRBV18 and TRBJ2-2; D unclear. Germline assignment: CDR1 KGHSH and CDR2 LQKENI. Trimming shortened V by 8 bases and J by 0 bases, and 10 bases separated the two germline ends. The CDR3 spans 14 residues.

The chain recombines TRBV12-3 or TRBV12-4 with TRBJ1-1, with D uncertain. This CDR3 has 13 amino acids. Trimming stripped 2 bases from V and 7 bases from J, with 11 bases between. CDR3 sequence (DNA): TGTGCCAGCAGTTTAATCCCCGGCAGTGAAGCTTTCTTT. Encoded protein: CASSLIPGSEAFF.

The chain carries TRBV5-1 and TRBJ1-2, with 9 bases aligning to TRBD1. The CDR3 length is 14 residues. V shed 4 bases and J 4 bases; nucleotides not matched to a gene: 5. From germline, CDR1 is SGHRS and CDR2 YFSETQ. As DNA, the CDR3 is TGCGCCAGCAGCCGGGACAGGGAAGGCTATGGCTACACCTTC. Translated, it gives CASSRDREGYGYTF.

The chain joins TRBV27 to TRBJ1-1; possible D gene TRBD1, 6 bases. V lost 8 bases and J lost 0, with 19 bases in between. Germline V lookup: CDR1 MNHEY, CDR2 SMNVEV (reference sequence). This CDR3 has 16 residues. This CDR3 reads CASARIPGAVNTEAFF. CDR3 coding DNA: TGTGCCAGCGCCAGGATTCCAGGGGCGGTGAACACTGAAGCTTTCTTT.

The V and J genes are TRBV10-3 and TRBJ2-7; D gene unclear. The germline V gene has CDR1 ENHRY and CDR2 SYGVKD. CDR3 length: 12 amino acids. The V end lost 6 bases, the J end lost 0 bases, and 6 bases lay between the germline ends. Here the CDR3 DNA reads TGTGCCATCAGCTCCAGCTCCTACGAGCAGTACTTC. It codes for CAISSSSYEQYF.

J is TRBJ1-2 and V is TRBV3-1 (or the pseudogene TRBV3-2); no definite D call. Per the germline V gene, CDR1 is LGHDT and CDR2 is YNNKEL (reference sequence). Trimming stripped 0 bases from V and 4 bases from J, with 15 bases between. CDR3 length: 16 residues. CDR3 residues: CASSQDPAGRSYGYTF. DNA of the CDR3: TGTGCCAGCAGCCAAGATCCGGCTGGGAGGAGCTATGGCTACACCTTC.

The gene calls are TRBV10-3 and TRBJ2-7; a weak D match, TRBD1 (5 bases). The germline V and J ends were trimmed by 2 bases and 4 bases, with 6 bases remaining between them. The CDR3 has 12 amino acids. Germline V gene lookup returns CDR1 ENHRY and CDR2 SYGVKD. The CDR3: CAISEQGYEQYF. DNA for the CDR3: TGTGCCATCAGTGAGCAGGGATACGAGCAGTACTTC.

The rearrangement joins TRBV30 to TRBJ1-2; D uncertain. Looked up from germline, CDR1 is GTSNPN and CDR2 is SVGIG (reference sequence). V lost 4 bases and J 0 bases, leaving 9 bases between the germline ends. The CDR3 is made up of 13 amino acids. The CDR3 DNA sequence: TGTGCCTGGACTCAGTACCCTAACTATGGCTACACCTTC. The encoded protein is CAWTQYPNYGYTF. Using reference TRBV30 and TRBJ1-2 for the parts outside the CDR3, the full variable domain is SQTIHQWPATLVQPVGSPLSLECTVEGTSNPNLYWYRQAAGRGLQLLFYSVGIGQISSEVPQNLSASRPQDRQFILSSKKLLLSDSGFYLCAWTQYPNYGYTFGSGTRLTVV.

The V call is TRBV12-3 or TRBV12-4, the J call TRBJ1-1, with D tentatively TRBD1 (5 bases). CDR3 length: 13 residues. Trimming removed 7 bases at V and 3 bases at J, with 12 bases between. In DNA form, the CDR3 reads TGTGCCAGCAACCGTCCGGGGGACACTGAAGCTTTCTTT. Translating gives CASNRPGDTEAFF.

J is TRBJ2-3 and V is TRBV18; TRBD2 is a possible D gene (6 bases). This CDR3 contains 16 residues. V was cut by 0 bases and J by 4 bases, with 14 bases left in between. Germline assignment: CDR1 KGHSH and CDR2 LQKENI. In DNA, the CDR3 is TGTGCCAGCTCACCACCGTCCGGGAGTAAGGCAGATACGCAGTATTTT. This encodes CASSPPSGSKADTQYF.

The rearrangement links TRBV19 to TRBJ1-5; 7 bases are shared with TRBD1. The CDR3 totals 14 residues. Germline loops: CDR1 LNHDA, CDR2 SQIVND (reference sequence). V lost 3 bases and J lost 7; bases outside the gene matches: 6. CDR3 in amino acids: CASSILTGEQPQHF. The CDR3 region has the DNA TGTGCCAGTAGTATTCTTACAGGGGAACAGCCCCAGCATTTT.

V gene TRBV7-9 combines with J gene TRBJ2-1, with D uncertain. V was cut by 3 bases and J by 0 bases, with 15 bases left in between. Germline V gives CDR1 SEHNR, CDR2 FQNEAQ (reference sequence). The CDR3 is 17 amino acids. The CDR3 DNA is TGTGCCAGCAGCTTTAAACGAGGCTGGAGCTCCTACAATGAGCAGTTCTTC. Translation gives CASSFKRGWSSYNEQFF.

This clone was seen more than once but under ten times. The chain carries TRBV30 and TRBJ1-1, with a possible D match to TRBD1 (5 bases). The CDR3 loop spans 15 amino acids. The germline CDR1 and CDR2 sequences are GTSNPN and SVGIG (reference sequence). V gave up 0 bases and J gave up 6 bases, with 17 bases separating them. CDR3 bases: TGTGCCTGGAGTGTACGGGGGTCGGGATGGGCTGAAGCTTTCTTT. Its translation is CAWSVRGSGWAEAFF.

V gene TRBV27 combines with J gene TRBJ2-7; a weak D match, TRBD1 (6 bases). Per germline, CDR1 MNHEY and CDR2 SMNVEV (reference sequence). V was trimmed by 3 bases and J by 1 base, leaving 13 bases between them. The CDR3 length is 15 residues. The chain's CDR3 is CASSLVQGKSYEQYF. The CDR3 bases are TGTGCCAGCAGTTTGGTCCAGGGGAAATCCTACGAGCAGTACTTC.

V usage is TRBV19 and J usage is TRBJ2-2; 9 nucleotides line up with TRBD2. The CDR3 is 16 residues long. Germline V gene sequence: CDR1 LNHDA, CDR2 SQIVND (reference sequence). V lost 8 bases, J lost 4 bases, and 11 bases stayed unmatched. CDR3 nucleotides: TGTGCCAGTGTGGCTAGCGGGAAAGGTGGCACCGGGGAGCTGTTTTTT. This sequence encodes CASVASGKGGTGELFF.

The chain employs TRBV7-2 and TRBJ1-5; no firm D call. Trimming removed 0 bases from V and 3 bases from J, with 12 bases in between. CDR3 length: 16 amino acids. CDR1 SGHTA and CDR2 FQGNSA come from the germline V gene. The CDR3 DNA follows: TGTGCCAGCAGCTTAGCGTTGGGAAGGAACAATCAGCCCCAGCATTTT. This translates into CASSLALGRNNQPQHF.

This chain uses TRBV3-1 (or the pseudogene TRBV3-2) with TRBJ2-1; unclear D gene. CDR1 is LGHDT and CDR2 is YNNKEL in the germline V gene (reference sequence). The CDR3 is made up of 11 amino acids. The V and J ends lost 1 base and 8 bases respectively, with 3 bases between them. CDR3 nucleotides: TGTGCCAGCAGCCAAGGGTATGAGCAGTTCTTC. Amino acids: CASSQGYEQFF.

The CDR3 here is CASERSGTHTGELFF. CDR3 nucleotide sequence: TGTGCCAGCGAGAGATCGGGGACCCACACCGGGGAGCTGTTTTTT. This chain connects TRBV7-9 to TRBJ2-2, with D perhaps assigned TRBD1 or TRBD2 (5 bases each). This CDR3 contains 15 residues. Germline V gene data show CDR1 as SEHNR and CDR2 as FQNEAQ (reference sequence). Trimming pared 8 bases from V and 3 bases from J, leaving 16 bases between.